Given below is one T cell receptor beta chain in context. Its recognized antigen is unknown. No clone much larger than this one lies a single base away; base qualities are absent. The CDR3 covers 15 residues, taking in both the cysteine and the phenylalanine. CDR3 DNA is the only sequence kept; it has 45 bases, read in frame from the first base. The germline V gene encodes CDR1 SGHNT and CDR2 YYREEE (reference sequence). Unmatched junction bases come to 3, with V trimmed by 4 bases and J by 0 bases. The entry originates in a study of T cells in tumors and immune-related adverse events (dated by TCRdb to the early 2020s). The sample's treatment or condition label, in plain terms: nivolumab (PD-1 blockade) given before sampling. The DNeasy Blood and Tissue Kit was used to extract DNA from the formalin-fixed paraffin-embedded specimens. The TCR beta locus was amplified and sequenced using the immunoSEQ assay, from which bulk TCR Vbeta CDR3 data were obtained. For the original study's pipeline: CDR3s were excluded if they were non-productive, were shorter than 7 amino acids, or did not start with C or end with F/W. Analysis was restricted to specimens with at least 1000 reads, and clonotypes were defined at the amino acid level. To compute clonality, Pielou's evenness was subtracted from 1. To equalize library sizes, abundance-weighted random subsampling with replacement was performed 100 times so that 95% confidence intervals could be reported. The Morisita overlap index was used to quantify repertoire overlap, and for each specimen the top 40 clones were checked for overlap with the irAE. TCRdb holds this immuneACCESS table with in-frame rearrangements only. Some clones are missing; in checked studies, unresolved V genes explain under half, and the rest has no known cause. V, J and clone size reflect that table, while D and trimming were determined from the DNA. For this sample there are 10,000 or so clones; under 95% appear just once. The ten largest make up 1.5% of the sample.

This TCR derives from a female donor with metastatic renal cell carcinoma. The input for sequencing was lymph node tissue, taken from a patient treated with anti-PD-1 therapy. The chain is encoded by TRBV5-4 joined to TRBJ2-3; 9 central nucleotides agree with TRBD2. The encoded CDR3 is CASSGSGSSTDTQYF. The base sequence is TGTGCCAGCAGCGGTAGCGGGAGTAGCACAGATACGCAGTATTTT.